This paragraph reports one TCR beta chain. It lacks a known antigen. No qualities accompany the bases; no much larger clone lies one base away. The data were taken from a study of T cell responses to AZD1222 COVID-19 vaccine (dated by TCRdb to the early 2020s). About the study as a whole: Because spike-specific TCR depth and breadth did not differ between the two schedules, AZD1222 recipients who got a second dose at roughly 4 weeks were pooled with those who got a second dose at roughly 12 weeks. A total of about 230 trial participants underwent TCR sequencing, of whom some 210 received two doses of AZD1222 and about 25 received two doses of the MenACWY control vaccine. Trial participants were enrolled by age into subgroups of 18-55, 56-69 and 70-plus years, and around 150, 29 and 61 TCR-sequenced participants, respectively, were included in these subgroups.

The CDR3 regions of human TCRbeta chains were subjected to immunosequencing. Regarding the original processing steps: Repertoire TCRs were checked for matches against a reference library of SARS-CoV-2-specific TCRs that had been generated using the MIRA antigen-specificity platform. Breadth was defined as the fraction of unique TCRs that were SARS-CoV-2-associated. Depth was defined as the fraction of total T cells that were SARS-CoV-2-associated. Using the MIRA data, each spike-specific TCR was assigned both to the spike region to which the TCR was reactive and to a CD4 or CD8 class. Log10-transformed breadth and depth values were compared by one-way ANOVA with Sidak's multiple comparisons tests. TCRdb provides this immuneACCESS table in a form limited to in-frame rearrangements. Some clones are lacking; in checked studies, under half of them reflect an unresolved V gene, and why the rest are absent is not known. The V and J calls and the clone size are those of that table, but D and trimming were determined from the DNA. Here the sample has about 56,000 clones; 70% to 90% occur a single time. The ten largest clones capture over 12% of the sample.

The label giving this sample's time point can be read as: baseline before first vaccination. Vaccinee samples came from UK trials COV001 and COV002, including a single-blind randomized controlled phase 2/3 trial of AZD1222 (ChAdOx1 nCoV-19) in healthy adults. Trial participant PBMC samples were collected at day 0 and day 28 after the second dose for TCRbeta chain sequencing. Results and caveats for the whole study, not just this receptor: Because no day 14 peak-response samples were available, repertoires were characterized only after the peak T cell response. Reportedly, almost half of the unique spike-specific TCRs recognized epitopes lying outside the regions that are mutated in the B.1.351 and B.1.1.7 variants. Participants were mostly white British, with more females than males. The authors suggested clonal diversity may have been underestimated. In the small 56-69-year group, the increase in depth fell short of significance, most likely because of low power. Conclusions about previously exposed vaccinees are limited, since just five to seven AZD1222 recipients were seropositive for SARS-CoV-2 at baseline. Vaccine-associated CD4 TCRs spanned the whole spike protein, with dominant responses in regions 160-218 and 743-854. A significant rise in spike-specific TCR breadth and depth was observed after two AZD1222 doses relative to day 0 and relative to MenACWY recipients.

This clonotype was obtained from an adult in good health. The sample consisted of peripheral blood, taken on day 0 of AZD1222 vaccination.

The CDR3 is CASSVASGKINEKLFF. The DNA sequence is given as TGTGCCAGCAGCGTTGCCAGCGGGAAGATTAATGAAAAACTGTTTTTT. The V and J segments used are TRBV5-5 and TRBJ1-4; a confident D gene designation cannot be given. Sequences SGHKS (CDR1) and YYEKEE (CDR2) are obtained from the germline V gene (reference sequence). Between the V and J ends, shortened by 4 bases and 4 bases respectively, the junction contains 17 bases. The CDR3 numbers 16 residues from cysteine through phenylalanine. Only CDR3 DNA remains: 48 bases, in frame from the first base.